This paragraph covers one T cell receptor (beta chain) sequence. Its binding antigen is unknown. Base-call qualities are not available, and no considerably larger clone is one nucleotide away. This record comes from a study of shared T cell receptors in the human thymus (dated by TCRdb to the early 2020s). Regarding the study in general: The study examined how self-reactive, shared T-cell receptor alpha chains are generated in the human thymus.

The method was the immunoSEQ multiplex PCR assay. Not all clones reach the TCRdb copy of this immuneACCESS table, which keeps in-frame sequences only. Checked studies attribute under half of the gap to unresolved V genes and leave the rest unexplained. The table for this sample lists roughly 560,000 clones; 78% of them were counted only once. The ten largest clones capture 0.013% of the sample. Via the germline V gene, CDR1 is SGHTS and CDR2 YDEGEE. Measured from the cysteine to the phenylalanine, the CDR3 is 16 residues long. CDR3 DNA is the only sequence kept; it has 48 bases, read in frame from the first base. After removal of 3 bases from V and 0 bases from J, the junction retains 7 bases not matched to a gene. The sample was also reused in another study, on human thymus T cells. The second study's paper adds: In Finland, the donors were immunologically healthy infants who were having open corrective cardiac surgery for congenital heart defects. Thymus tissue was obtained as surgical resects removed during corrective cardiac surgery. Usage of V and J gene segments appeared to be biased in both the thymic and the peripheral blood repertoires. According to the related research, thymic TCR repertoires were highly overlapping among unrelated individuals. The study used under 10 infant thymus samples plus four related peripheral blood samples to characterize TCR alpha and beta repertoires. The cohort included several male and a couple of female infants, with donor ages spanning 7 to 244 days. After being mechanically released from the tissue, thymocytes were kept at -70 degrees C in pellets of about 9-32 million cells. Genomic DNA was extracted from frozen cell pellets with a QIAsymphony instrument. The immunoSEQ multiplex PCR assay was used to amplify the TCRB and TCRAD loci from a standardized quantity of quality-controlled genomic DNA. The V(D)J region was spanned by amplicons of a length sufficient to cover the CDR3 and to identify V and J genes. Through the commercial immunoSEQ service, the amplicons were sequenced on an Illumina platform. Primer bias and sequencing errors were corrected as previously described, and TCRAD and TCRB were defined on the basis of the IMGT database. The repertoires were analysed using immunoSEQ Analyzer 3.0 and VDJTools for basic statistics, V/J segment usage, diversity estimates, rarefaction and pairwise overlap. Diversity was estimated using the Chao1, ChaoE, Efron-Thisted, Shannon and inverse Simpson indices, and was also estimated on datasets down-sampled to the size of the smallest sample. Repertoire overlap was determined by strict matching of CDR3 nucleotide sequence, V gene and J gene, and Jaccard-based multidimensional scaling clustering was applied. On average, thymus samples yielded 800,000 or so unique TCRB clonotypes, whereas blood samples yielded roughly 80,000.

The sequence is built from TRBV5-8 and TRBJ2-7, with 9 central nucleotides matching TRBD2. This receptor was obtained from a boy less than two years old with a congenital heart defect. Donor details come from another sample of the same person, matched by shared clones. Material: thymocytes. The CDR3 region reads CASSWGTSSLSYEQYF. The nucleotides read TGTGCCAGCAGCTGGGGGACTAGCTCCCTCTCCTACGAGCAGTACTTC. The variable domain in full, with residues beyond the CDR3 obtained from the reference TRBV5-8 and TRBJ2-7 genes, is EAGVTQSPTHLIKTRGQQATLRCSPISGHTSVYWYQQALGLGLQFLLWYDEGEERNRGNFPPRFSGRQFPNYSSELNVNALELEDSALYLCASSWGTSSLSYEQYFGPGTRLTVT.